This T cell receptor beta chain was captured by sequencing in a study of naive and memory T cell subsets. Study results and limitations: Naive repertoires, especially CD8, held a few larger clonotypes, possibly memory cells re-expressing CD45RA. Over 95% of naive TCR sequences appeared only once, unlike memory subsets.

The length of the CDR3 is 15 residues. The germline V gene encodes CDR1 MNHEY and CDR2 SMNVEV (reference sequence). V lost 5 bases and J lost 0; bases outside the gene matches: 4. An equimolar mix of two oligonucleotides served as the beta constant-region primer for TRBC1 and TRBC2. The ligated cDNA underwent four PCR rounds using SP2 and nested alpha and beta constant-region primers. A 12-nucleotide UMI and the SP2 primer were added to the cDNA 3' end by oligonucleotide ligation. TCRdb re-called the UMI-ligation and nested PCR reads with MiXCR, one entry per CDR3 protein. The sample lists around 140,000 distinct CDR3 sequences, under 25% occurring once. This clonotype showed up just a few times. The antigen is undetermined.

Sample: naive CD8+ T cells from blood. The chain uses TRBV27 and TRBJ2-7; TRBD2 matches 10 bases. This clonotype was sampled from a human donor in good health. The CDR3 here is CASSVAGGRSYEQYF. DNA for the CDR3: TGTGCCAGCAGTGTAGCGGGAGGACGCTCCTACGAGCAGTACTTC.